This T cell receptor (beta chain) was sequenced for a study of TIL therapy for anti-PD-1-resistant metastatic lung cancer. About the research overall: Tumors carried a median about 1.5 non-synonymous mutations per megabase.

The CDR3 is 15 amino acids. Trimming removed 3 bases from V and 3 bases from J, with 13 bases in between. Germline V gene data show CDR1 as KGHSH and CDR2 as LQKENI. The libraries were made with immunoSEQ v3. Survey-level samples got approximately 1.8 million read pairs; deep-level samples got about 4.5-6.5 million. This table comes from immunoSEQ multiplex PCR, and its TCRdb copy is limited to in-frame clones, with some not included. The sample lists approximately 57,000 clones, over 75% occurring once. Indicated time point: pre-treatment sample, taken before nivolumab and TIL therapy. The rearrangement uses TRBV18 and TRBJ2-3; D possibly corresponds to TRBD1 (8 bases). The TCR was taken from a person aged 25-85 years with non-small cell lung cancer. The sample in question was blood, obtained at baseline. CDR3 nucleotide sequence: TGTGCCAGCTCACCCGGACAGGGAGGGACAGATACGCAGTATTTT. Amino acids: CASSPGQGGTDTQYF.